This T cell receptor beta chain was found in a study of blood T cell repertoires in COVID-19 (dated by TCRdb to 2018 to 2020). With regard to the full study: Samples from collaborators originated in the United States, Italy and Spain and spanned both the acute and convalescent phases of COVID-19. The prospective study material was composed of cDNA or gDNA derived from T cells, B-cell-depleted T cells, or PBMCs. The dataset comprised deeply sampled blood TCRbeta repertoires from subjects exposed to, actively infected with, or recovered from COVID-19. The repertoires were made available in a free public database intended to serve as a resource for research on the immune response to SARS-CoV-2. Samples were obtained from the ongoing ImmuneRACE study (first 160 participants) and from 1,000 to 1,500 subjects provided by 6 global collaborators. Nearly every sample came with metadata listing a de-identified subject ID, COVID-19 status, age in years and sex. Where HLA class I and class II types were available, the types were taken from metadata supplied by the sample provider, not from assay-based typing. Results the study describes overall, beyond this receptor: How much clinical and demographic metadata was included differed by source and by participant, and the metadata was provided uncurated.

The collaborating institutions used their own protocols to collect whole blood in K2EDTA tubes. For TCRbeta analysis, collaborator samples were shipped as frozen whole blood, as isolated PBMCs, or as DNA extracted from either sample type. As for this clone: Its recognized antigen is unknown. Base qualities are not recorded, but no much larger clone differs from it by a single base.

Via the germline V gene, CDR1 is MDHEN and CDR2 SYDVKM. After removal of 7 bases from V and 2 bases from J, the junction retains 9 bases not matched to a gene. Taken from cysteine to phenylalanine, the CDR3 has 15 residues. Here the CDR3 DNA is all that survives: 45 bases in frame from base 1. TCRbeta CDR3 regions were amplified from genomic DNA by means of the immunoSEQ Assay, a bias-controlled multiplex PCR. Concerning the study's data processing: The number of nucleated cells in each sample was estimated from the amplification of reference gene primers within the assay. To quantify the absolute abundance of each unique TCRbeta CDR3 rearrangement, sequence reads were collapsed and filtered. For each sample, productive Simpson clonality was calculated as the square root of Simpson's diversity index across productive rearrangements. The table was pulled from immuneACCESS by TCRdb, which kept in-frame rearrangements only. Such tables lose some clones; where checked, under half of the loss comes from unresolved V genes, and the rest has no known cause. V, J and clone size were drawn from that table, and D and trimming were deduced from the DNA. A total of under 110,000 clones appear in this sample, less than 85% of them only once. Around 2% of the sample goes to the ten largest clones.

The sequence links TRBV28 to TRBJ2-3, with 7 bases matching TRBD2. The sequenced sample consisted of peripheral blood. The receptor's source is an older woman with active or convalescent COVID-19. The CDR3 region: CASIGRGGYTDTQYF. At the DNA level, the sequence is TGTGCCAGCATAGGCCGCGGGGGTTACACAGATACGCAGTATTTT. Outside the CDR3, residues come from the reference TRBV28 and TRBJ2-3 proteins, so the full variable domain is: DVKVTQSSRYLVKRTGEKVFLECVQDMDHENMFWYRQDPGLGLRLIYFSYDVKMKEKGDIPEGYSVSREKKERFSLILESASTNQTSMYLCASIGRGGYTDTQYFGPGTRLTVL.